Listed here are 10 T cell receptor beta chains from one sample, sequenced in a study of CD8 T cells in Susac syndrome. A quantity of about 0.45 to 1 ug RNA underwent reverse transcription using random hexamers. TCRdb analysed the immunoSEQ multiplex PCR reads with MiXCR anew, one entry per CDR3 protein. This repertoire shows some 150,000 distinct CDR3 sequences, roughly 96% found once; its top ten account for about 0.15%. Input material: CD8+ T cells from PBMCs. The source is a human donor with multiple sclerosis.

This clonotype was detected once. The chain uses TRBV20-1 and TRBJ2-1; TRBD1 or TRBD2 may be the D gene (5 bases each). This CDR3 comprises 17 residues. The V and J ends lost 1 base and 0 bases respectively, with 16 bases between them. CDR1 and CDR2 (germline): DFQATT, SNEGSKA (reference sequence). In DNA, the CDR3 is TGCAGTGCTAGAGTAGATACGGGGCCTAGCTCCTACAATGAGCAGTTCTTC. This encodes CSARVDTGPSSYNEQFF.

Comment on this clonotype: A read error may produce the germline difference seen at one junction end. This sequence joins TRBV27 and TRBJ2-7, with D maybe TRBD1 (6 bases). This CDR3 is built from 16 residues. Per the germline V gene, CDR1 is MNHEY and CDR2 is SMNVEV (reference sequence). This chain's CDR3 is CASSLWGQTGFNEQYF. The CDR3 DNA reads as TGTGCCAGCAGCTTATGGGGACAAACAGGGTTCAACGAGCAGTACTTC.

This clonotype appeared a single time. The gene calls are TRBV20-1 and TRBJ2-7; no clear D gene. The germline V gene has CDR1 DFQATT and CDR2 SNEGSKA (reference sequence). V was pared by 2 bases and J by 4 bases, with 12 bases between. The CDR3 is 13 amino acids. CDR3 in amino acids: CSARHPRGYEQYF. CDR3 nucleotides: TGCAGTGCTAGACACCCCAGAGGTTACGAGCAGTACTTC.

V and J are TRBV14 and TRBJ2-1, with D hard to call. Germline V gene data show CDR1 as SGHDN and CDR2 as FVKESK. This CDR3 spans 13 amino acids. V lost 2 bases, J lost 7 bases, and 9 bases lay in between. CDR3 sequence: CASSQFRLNEQFF. CDR3 nucleotide sequence: TGTGCCAGCAGCCAATTCCGACTGAATGAGCAGTTCTTC.

The chain carries TRBV12-5 and TRBJ1-5; weak D call: TRBD1 (5 bases). V was trimmed by 5 bases and J by 5 bases, leaving 13 bases between them. Germline CDR1 LGHNT, CDR2 FRNRAP. The CDR3 runs to 14 residues. Here the CDR3 DNA reads TGTGCTAGTGGTCCCGCGGGGGGGTATCAGCCCCAGCATTTT. Translated, it gives CASGPAGGYQPQHF.

The chain joins TRBV14 to TRBJ2-1; TRBD2 matches 10 bases. Germline loops: CDR1 SGHDN, CDR2 FVKESK. J was trimmed by 3 bases and V by 6 bases; bases with no gene match: 8. The CDR3 has 16 amino acids. The CDR3 protein is CASRVAGGPNYNEQFF. The CDR3 DNA is TGTGCCAGCAGGGTAGCGGGGGGCCCGAACTACAATGAGCAGTTCTTC.

The rearrangement uses TRBV12-3 or TRBV12-4 and TRBJ1-2; 9 bases align to TRBD1. The CDR3 contains 16 residues. V was pared by 0 bases and J by 8 bases, with 10 bases of the junction left unmatched. In DNA form, the CDR3 reads TGTGCCAGCAGTTTAGCCCCCGGGACAGGGCTCGGGGGCTACACCTTC. Translated, it gives CASSLAPGTGLGGYTF.

A few counts support this clonotype. This sequence joins TRBV3-1 and TRBJ2-2; weak D call: TRBD1 (5 bases). In germline, CDR1 is LGHDT, CDR2 YNNKEL (reference sequence). V was clipped by 6 bases and J by 4 bases, with 6 bases between them. The CDR3 consists of 12 residues. CDR3 coding DNA: TGTGCCAGCAGTCAGGGCACCGGGGAGCTGTTTTTT. Amino acid sequence: CASSQGTGELFF.

The chain recombines TRBV20-1 with TRBJ2-7; 10 bases are shared with TRBD2. Germline V gene sequence: CDR1 DFQATT, CDR2 SNEGSKA (reference sequence). The V segment lost 7 bases and the J segment 7 bases; nucleotides outside the gene matches: 7. This CDR3 region has 12 residues. In nucleotides, the CDR3 is TGCAGTGTACTAGCGGGGACGGGAGAGCAGTACTTC. Translated, it gives CSVLAGTGEQYF.

The V gene is TRBV30, the J gene TRBJ2-1, with TRBD2 as a possible D gene (5 bases). Trimming took 0 bases from V and 9 from J, leaving 15 bases between them. Germline CDR1 reads GTSNPN; CDR2 reads SVGIG (reference sequence). The length of the CDR3 is 14 residues. This chain's CDR3 is CAWSVHGAEGEQFF. CDR3 in DNA: TGTGCCTGGAGTGTACACGGAGCAGAGGGTGAGCAGTTCTTC.